This TCR beta chain comes out of a study of T cell responses to AZD1222 COVID-19 vaccine. Study details: Pooled together were second doses at about 4 or about 12 weeks.

Data came from immunoSEQ multiplex PCR; TCRdb stores just in-frame clones and leaves some out. The profile shows about 54,000 clones, roughly 85% of them singletons. The ends were cut back, 6 bases at V and 11 bases at J, with 12 bases in the middle. The CDR3 runs 10 residues. Germline CDR1 and CDR2: SQVTM and ANQGSEA. On this clone: The antigen is unknown.

Study results and limitations: White British donors predominated, females outnumbered males, and clonal diversity was possibly underestimated. Spike-specific TCRs gained breadth and depth after people received two AZD1222 doses.

The sample here was peripheral blood, taken on day 0 of AZD1222 vaccination. The receptor was isolated from an adult in good health. The V and J genes are TRBV29-1 and TRBJ2-3; D may be TRBD2 (6 bases). DNA of the CDR3: TGCAGCGTCGGAGGGGTCGAGCAGTATTTT. Protein sequence: CSVGGVEQYF.